The rows below give T cell receptor beta chains drawn from one sample of a study of patients and donors after allogeneic stem cell transplantation. Via MiXCR, TCRdb re-called the RT-PCR reads, giving one row per CDR3 protein. Of roughly 250,000 distinct CDR3 sequences in the sample, 13% to 15% are singletons; the top ten hold approximately 10%. Specimen: blood, either unsorted or a sorted T cell fraction (not recorded which). The source is a human donor who was either an allogeneic HSCT recipient or a stem cell or donor lymphocyte infusion donor (not recorded which). It is not recorded whose cells these are; they may come from a transplant donor. CDR3s leave out the opening cysteine and the closing phenylalanine or tryptophan.

V	length	J	CDR3
TRBV11-3	12	TRBJ2-1	ASSTRMADNEQF
TRBV29-1	14	TRBJ2-2	SGTTGVIGNTGELF
TRBV5-1	13	TRBJ2-2	ASSLEQKTTGELF
TRBV7-9	12	TRBJ1-1	ASSRRGVSTEAF
TRBV28	14	TRBJ2-1	ASTGAGGPSYNEQF
TRBV4-2	16	TRBJ2-3	ASSPNRLRAGGTDTQY
TRBV6-1	12	TRBJ2-1	ASRTLGQINEQF
TRBV3-1	13	TRBJ2-7	ASSKAGVYSYEQY
TRBV12-3/TRBV12-4	13	TRBJ2-3	ASSLHRGGTDTQY
TRBV5-6	13	TRBJ2-7	ASSWGDRETYEQY
TRBV12-3/TRBV12-4	11	TRBJ2-7	ASSPSTSYEQY
TRBV5-1	12	TRBJ2-1	ASSLNYGGGEQF
TRBV20-1	11	TRBJ1-5	SAILGGGQPQH
TRBV7-2	13	TRBJ2-3	ASTLQGGGTDTQY
TRBV5-1	14	TRBJ2-7	ASSGISGRYAYEQY